This T cell receptor beta chain was recorded in a study of shared clonotypes between healthy human individuals. Assay used: immunoSEQ multiplex PCR; TCRdb lists only in-frame clones, some missing. The sample has millions of clones, approximately 90% seen once. This CDR3 comprises 13 residues. V lost 6 bases, J lost 5 bases, and 6 bases stayed unmatched. Germline CDR1 reads MDHEN; CDR2 reads SYDVKM. Sequenced: naive CD4+ T cells sorted from blood. The subset denotes: CD45RA+ positively selected. This sequence joins TRBV28 and TRBJ1-1, with 7 bases aligning to TRBD1. This TCR derives from a man aged 18 to 35 in good health. As DNA, the CDR3 is TGTGCCAGCAGGGGACAGAGTCGGACTGAAGCTTTCTTT. It encodes CASRGQSRTEAFF.